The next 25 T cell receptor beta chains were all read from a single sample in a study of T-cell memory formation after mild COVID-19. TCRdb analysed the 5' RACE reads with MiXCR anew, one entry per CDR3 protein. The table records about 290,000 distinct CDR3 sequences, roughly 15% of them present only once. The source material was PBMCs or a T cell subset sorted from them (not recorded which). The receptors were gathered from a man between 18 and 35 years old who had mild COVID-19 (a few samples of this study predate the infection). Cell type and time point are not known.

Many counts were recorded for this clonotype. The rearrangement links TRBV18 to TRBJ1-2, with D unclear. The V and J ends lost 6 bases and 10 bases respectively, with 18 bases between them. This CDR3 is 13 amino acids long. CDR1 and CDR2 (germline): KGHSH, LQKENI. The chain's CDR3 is CASSAPEQDAYTF. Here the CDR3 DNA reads TGTGCCAGCTCCGCCCCAGAGCAGGACGCCTACACCTTC.

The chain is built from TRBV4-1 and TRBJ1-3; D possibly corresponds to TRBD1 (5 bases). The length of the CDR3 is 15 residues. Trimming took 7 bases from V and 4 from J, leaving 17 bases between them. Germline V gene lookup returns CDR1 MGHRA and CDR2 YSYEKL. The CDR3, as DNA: TGCGCCAGCACCCCGCAACAGGTGGCCGGAAACACCATATATTTT. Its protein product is CASTPQQVAGNTIYF.

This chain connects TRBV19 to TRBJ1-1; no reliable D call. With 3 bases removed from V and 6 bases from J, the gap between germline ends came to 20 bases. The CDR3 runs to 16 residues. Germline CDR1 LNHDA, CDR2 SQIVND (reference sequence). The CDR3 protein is CASSILGRGRLSEAFF. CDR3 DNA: TGTGCCAGTAGTATTTTAGGTCGCGGACGGCTTTCTGAAGCTTTCTTT.

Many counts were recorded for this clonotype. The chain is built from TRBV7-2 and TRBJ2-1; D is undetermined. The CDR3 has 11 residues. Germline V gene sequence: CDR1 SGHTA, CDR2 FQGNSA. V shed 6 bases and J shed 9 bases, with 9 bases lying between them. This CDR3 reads CASRSGPEQFF. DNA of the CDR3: TGTGCCAGCAGGTCAGGACCTGAGCAGTTCTTC.

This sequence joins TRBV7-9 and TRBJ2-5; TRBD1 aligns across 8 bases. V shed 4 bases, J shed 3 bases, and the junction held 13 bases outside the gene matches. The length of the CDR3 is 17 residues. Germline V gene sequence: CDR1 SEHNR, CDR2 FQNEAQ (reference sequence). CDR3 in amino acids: CASSSPPGQGSKETQYF. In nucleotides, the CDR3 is TGTGCCAGCAGCTCCCCCCCCGGACAGGGTTCGAAAGAGACCCAGTACTTC.

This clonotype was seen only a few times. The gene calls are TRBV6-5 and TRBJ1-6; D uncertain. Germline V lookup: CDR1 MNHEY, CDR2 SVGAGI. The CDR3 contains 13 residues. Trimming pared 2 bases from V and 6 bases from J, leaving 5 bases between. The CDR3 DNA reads TGTGCCAGCAGTTACACTCGTAATTCACCCCTCCACTTT. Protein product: CASSYTRNSPLHF.

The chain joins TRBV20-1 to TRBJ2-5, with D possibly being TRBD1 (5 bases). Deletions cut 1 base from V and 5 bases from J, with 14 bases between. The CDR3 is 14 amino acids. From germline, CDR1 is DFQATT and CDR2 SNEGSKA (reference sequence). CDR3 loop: CSARGGKNGETQYF. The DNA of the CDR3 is TGCAGTGCTAGAGGGGGCAAGAATGGGGAGACCCAGTACTTC.

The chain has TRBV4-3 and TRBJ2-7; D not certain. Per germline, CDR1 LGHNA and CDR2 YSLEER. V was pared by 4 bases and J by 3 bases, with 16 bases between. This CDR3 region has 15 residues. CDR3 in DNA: TGCGCCAGCAGCCGAATTACGGTCCTGTGCTACGAGCAGTACTTC. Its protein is CASSRITVLCYEQYF.

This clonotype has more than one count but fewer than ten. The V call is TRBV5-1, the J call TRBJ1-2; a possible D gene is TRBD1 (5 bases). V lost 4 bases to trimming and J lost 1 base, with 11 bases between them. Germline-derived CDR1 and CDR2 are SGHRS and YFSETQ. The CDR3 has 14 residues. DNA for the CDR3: TGCGCCAGCAGCCGGGACGGAGATAACTATGGCTACACCTTC. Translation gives CASSRDGDNYGYTF.

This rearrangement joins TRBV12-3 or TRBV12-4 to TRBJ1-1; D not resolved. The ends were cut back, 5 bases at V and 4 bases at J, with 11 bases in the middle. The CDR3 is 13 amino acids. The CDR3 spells CASSLASSTEAFF. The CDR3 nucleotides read TGTGCCAGCAGTCTGGCTAGCAGCACTGAAGCTTTCTTT.

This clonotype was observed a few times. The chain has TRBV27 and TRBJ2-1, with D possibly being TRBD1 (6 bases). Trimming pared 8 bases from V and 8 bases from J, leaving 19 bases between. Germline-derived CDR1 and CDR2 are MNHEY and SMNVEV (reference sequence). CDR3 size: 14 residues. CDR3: CASYSPGALYEQFF. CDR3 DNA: TGTGCCAGCTATTCCCCAGGGGCTCTCTATGAGCAGTTCTTC.

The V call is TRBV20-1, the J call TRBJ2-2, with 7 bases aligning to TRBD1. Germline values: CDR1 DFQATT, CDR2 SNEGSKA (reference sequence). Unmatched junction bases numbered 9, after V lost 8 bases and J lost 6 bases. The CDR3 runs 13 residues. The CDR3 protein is CSLQGSLAGELFF. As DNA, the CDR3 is TGCAGTCTACAGGGGTCCCTGGCCGGGGAGCTGTTTTTT.

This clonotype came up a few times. CDR3 DNA: TGTGCCAGCAGCTTAGGCATGGAGCAGTTCTTC. Amino acids: CASSLGMEQFF. V gene TRBV5-6 combines with J gene TRBJ2-1; D unclear. This CDR3 comprises 11 residues. Between the trimmed V and J ends, which lost 2 bases and 10 bases, there was a span of 7 bases. The germline V gene encodes CDR1 SGHDT and CDR2 YYEEEE. Based on the CDR3 plus reference TRBV5-6 and TRBJ2-1, the full variable domain is DAGVTQSPTHLIKTRGQQVTLRCSPKSGHDTVSWYQQALGQGPQFIFQYYEEEERQRGNFPDRFSGHQFPNYSSELNVNALLLGDSALYLCASSLGMEQFFGPGTRLTVL.

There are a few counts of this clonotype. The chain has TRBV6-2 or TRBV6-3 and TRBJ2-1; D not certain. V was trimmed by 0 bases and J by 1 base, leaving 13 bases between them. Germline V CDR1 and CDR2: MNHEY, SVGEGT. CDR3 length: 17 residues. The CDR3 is CASSYSWAGGSYNEQFF. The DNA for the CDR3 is TGTGCCAGCAGTTACTCGTGGGCAGGCGGTTCCTACAATGAGCAGTTCTTC.

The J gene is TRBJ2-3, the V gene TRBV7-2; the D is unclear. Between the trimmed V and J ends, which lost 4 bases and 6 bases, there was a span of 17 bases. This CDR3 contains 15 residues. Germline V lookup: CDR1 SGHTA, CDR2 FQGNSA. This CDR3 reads CASSSVGSASDTQYF. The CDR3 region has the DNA TGTGCCAGCAGCTCAGTAGGTTCGGCATCGGATACGCAGTATTTT.

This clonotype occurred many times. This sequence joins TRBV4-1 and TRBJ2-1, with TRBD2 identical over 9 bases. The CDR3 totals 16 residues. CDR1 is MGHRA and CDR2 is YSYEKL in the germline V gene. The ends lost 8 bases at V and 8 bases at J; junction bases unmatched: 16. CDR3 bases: TGCGCCAGCTTTTTCACGTGGACTAGCGTCGGGGATGAGCAGTTCTTC. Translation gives CASFFTWTSVGDEQFF.

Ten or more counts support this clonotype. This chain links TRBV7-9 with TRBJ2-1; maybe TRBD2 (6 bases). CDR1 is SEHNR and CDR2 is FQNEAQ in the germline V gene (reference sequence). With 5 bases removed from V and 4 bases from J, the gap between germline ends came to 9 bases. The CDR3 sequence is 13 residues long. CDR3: CASSTGTYNEQFF. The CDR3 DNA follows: TGTGCCAGCAGCACCGGGACTTACAATGAGCAGTTCTTC.

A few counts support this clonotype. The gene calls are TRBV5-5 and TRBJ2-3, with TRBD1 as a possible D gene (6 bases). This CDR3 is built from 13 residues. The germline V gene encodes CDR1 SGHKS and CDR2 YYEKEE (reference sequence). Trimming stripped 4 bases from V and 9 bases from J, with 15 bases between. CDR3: CASSIRVQGTQYF. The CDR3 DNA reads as TGTGCCAGCAGCATTAGGGTACAGGGAACGCAGTATTTT. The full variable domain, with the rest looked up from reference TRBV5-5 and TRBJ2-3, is DAGVTQSPTHLIKTRGQQVTLRCSPISGHKSVSWYQQVLGQGPQFIFQYYEKEERGRGNFPDRFSARQFPNYSSELNVNALLLGDSALYLCASSIRVQGTQYFGPGTRLTVL.

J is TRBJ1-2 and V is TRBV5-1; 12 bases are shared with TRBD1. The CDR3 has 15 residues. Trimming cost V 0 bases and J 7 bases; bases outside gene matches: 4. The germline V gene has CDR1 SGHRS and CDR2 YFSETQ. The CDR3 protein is CASSLVGTGGRGYTF. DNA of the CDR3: TGCGCCAGCAGCTTGGTCGGGACAGGGGGCCGTGGCTACACCTTC. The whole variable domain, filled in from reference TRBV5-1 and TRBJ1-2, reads KAGVTQTPRYLIKTRGQQVTLSCSPISGHRSVSWYQQTPGQGLQFLFEYFSETQRNKGNFPGRFSGRQFSNSRSEMNVSTLELGDSALYLCASSLVGTGGRGYTFGSGTRLTVV.

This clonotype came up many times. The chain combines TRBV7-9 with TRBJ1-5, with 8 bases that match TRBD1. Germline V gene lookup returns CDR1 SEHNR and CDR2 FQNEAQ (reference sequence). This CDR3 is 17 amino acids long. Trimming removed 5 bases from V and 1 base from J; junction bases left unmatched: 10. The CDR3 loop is CASSPLLGQGSNQPQHF. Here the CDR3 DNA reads TGTGCCAGCAGCCCCCTGTTAGGACAGGGAAGCAATCAGCCCCAGCATTTT. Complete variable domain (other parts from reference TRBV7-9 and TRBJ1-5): DTGVSQNPRHKITKRGQNVTFRCDPISEHNRLYWYRQTLGQGPEFLTYFQNEAQLEKSRLLSDRFSAERPKGSFSTLEIQRTEQGDSAMYLCASSPLLGQGSNQPQHFGDGTRLSIL.

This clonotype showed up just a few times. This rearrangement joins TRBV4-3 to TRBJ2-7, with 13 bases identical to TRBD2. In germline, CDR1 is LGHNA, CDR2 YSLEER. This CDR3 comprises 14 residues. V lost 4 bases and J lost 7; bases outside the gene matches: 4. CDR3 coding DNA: TGCGCCAGCAGCCGCAAGGGACTAGCGGGGGAGCAGTACTTC. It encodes CASSRKGLAGEQYF.

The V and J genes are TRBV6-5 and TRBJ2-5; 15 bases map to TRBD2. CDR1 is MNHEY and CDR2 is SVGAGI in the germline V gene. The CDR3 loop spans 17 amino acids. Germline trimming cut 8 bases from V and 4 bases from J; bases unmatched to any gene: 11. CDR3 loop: CASQRTSGGAVGETQYF. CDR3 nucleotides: TGTGCCAGCCAAAGGACTAGCGGGGGGGCCGTGGGAGAGACCCAGTACTTC.

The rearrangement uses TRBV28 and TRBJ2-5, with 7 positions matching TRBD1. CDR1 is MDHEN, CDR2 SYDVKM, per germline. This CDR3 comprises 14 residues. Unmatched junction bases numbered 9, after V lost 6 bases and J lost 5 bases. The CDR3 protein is CASRRTGFSETQYF. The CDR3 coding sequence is TGTGCCAGCAGGCGGACAGGTTTTTCGGAGACCCAGTACTTC. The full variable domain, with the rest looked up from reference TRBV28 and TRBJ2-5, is DVKVTQSSRYLVKRTGEKVFLECVQDMDHENMFWYRQDPGLGLRLIYFSYDVKMKEKGDIPEGYSVSREKKERFSLILESASTNQTSMYLCASRRTGFSETQYFGPGTRLLVL.

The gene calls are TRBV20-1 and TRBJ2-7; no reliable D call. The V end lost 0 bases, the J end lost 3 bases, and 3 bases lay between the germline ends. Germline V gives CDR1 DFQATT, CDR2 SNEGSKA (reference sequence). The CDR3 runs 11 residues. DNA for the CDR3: TGCAGTGCTAGAGATGGCTACGAGCAGTACGTC. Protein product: CSARDGYEQYV.

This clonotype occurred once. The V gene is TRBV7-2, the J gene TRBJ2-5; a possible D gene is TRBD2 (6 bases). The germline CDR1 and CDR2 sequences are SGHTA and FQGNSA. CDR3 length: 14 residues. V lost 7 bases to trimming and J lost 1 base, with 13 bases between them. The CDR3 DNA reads TGTGCCAGCACCATCATGGGGGGCCAAGAGACCCAGTACTTC. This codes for CASTIMGGQETQYF. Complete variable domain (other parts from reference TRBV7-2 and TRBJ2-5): GAGVSQSPSNKVTEKGKDVELRCDPISGHTALYWYRQSLGQGLEFLIYFQGNSAPDKSGLPSDRFSAERTGGSVSTLTIQRTQQEDSAVYLCASTIMGGQETQYFGPGTRLLVL.